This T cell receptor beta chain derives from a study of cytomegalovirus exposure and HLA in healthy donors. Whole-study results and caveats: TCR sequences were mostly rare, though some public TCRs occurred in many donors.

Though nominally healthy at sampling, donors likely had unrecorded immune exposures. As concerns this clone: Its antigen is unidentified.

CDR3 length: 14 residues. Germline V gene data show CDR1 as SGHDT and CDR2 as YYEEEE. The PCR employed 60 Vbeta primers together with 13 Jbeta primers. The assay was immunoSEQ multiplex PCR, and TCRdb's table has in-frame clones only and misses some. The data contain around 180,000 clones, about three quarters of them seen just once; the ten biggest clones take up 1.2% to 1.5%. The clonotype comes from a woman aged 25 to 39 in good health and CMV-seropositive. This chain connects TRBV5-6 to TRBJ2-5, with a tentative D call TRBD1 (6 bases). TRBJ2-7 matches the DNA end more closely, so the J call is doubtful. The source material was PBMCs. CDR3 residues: CASGSLQGSYEQYF. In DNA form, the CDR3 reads TGTGCCAGCGGATCACTACAGGGTTCCTACGAGCAGTACTTC.